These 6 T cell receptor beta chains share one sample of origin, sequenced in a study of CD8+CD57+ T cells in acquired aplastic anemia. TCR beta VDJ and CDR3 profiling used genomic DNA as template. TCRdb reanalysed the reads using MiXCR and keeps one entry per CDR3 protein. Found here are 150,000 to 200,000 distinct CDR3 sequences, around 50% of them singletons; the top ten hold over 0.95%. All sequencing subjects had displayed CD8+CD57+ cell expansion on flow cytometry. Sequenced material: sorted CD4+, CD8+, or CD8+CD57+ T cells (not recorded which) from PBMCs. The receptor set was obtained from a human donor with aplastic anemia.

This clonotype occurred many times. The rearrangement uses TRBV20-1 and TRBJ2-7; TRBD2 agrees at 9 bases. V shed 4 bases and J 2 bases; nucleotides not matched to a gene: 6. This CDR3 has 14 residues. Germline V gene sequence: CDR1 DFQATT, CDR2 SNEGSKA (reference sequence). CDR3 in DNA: TGCAGTGCTATAGATAGCGGGGGACCCTACGAGCAGTACTTC. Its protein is CSAIDSGGPYEQYF.

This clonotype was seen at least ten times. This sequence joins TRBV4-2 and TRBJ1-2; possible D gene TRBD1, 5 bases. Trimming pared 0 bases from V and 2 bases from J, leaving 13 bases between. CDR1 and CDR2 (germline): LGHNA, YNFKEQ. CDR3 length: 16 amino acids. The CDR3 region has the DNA TGTGCCAGCAGCCAAGAAGTCGGGGGGACCAACTATGGCTACACCTTC. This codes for CASSQEVGGTNYGYTF.

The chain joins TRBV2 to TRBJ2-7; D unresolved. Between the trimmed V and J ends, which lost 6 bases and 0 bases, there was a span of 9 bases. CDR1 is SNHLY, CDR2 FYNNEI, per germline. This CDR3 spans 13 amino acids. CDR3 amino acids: CASSRIDSYEQYF. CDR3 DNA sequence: TGTGCCAGCAGCAGGATCGACTCCTACGAGCAGTACTTC.

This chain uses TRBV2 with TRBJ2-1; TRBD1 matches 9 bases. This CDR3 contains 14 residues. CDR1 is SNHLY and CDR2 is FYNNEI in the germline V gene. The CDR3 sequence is CASLLGTGKNEQFF. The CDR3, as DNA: TGTGCTAGTCTCCTTGGGACAGGGAAGAATGAGCAGTTCTTC.

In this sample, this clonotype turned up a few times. This CDR3 reads CASSQSPGQPTDTQYF. The CDR3 DNA reads TGCGCCAGCAGCCAAAGCCCGGGACAGCCAACAGATACGCAGTATTTT. The chain carries TRBV4-1 and TRBJ2-3; 7 bases fit TRBD1. J gave up 3 bases and V 2 bases, and 8 bases lay outside the gene matches. The CDR3 has 16 amino acids. Germline CDR1 is MGHRA and CDR2 is YSYEKL.

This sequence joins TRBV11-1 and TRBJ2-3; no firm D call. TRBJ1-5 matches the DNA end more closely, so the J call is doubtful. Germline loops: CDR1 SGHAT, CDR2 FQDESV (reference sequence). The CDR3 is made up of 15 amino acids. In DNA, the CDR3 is TGTGCCAGCAGCTTATTGGTTGGGATGAGAGATACGCAGCATTTT. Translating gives CASSLLVGMRDTQHF.